This T cell receptor (beta chain) is from a study of technical replicates of blood from a handful of donors. Trimming removed 2 bases at V and 11 bases at J, with 6 bases between. This CDR3 region has 10 residues. Per germline, CDR1 MNHNS and CDR2 SASEGT. Clones were sequenced by immunoSEQ multiplex PCR, and TCRdb holds only the in-frame ones, with some missing. The sample shows tens of thousands of clones, 95% to 99% of them seen only once. The receptor comes from a human donor in good health. The chain is built from TRBV6-1 and TRBJ1-1; D not certain. Sequencing was done on a sample of T cells isolated from PBMCs. The CDR3, as DNA: TGTGCCAGCAGTGAATTTTCGGCTTTCTTT. Its translation is CASSEFSAFF.